The present T cell receptor beta chain was sequenced within a study of tumor and adjacent non-tumor tissue in lung cancer. Looking at the study overall: The patients, roughly 9 men and about 5 women, were roughly 30 to 76 with stage I to III disease. About 4.17 million productive TCRbeta reads were obtained per sample on average.

The library came from three nested PCR rounds adapted from ARM-PCR protocols. TCRdb ran MiXCR on the multiplex PCR reads and lists one entry per CDR3 protein. The sample includes 200,000 to 250,000 distinct CDR3 sequences, about 76% of them seen just once. No cell sorting was done before RNA was extracted from the tissue. A note on this clonotype: This may be a read error: a much more frequent sequence differs by one nucleotide.

This receptor was obtained from a man aged 55 to 70 with non-small cell lung cancer. The sample comprised lung tumor tissue.

The CDR3 nucleotides read TGTGCCAGCAGAACGTCGCTAGCGGAGTACAATGAGCAGTTCTTC. Protein product: CASRTSLAEYNEQFF. The rearrangement joins TRBV6-5 to TRBJ2-1, with TRBD2 matching 7 bases. From germline, CDR1 is MNHEY and CDR2 SVGAGI. V lost 6 bases to trimming and J lost 4 bases; unmatched junction nucleotides: 9. CDR3 size: 15 residues.